This T cell receptor beta chain derives from a study of OX40 agonist ivuxolimab in advanced cancers. Study at large: Males comprised approximately 81% of the group, whose mean age was around 62 years (range roughly 20 to 90).

Trimming shortened V by 5 bases and J by 8 bases, and 18 bases separated the two germline ends. Germline assignment: CDR1 SNHLY and CDR2 FYNNEI. This CDR3 contains 14 residues. General study points: Researchers did not establish what antigens the expanded peripheral T cells target. On average, CD8+ T cells showed a greater number of expanded clones than CD4+.

Concerning this clone: The antigen is unknown.

Sequenced by immunoSEQ multiplex PCR; TCRdb stores in-frame clones only, minus some. Here the sample spans 100,000 to 150,000 clones, approximately 90% being singletons. The sample was CD4+ or CD8+ T cells sorted from blood, taken in a trial of the OX40 agonist ivuxolimab. The chain combines TRBV2 with TRBJ1-1; TRBD1 is a possible D gene (6 bases). The sequence was collected from an adult with an advanced solid tumor such as melanoma, head and neck, liver or kidney cancer. The CDR3 spells CASSNDRIKLEAFF. The DNA of the CDR3 is TGTGCCAGCAGTAATGACAGGATCAAGCTGGAAGCTTTCTTT. The entire variable domain, with the rest obtained from reference TRBV2 and TRBJ1-1, is as follows: EPEVTQTPSHQVTQMGQEVILRCVPISNHLYFYWYRQILGQKVEFLVSFYNNEISEKSEIFDDQFSVERPDGSNFTLKIRSTKLEDSAMYFCASSNDRIKLEAFFGQGTRLTVV.